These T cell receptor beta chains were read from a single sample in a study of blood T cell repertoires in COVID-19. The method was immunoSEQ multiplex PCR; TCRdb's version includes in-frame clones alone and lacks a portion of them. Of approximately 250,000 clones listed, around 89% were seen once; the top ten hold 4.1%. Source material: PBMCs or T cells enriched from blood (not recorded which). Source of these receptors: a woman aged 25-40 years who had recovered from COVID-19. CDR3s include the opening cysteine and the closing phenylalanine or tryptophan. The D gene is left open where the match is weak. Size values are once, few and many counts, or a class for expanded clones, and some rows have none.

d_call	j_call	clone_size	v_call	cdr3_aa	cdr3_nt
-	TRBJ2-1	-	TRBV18	CASSRGYLNSYNEQFF	TGTGCCAGCTCACGGGGCTATTTAAACTCCTACAATGAGCAGTTCTTC
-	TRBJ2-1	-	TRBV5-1	CASVQYNRENGEQFF	TGCGCCAGCGTACAGTATAACAGGGAGAACGGTGAGCAGTTCTTC
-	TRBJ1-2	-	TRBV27	CASSRAVEGGYTF	TGTGCCAGCAGTCGGGCAGTGGAGGGGGGCTACACCTTC
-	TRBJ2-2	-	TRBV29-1	CSVRRTQANTGELFF	TGCAGCGTTAGGAGGACGCAAGCGAACACCGGGGAGCTGTTTTTT
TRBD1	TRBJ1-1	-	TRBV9	CASRGGSVNTEAFF	TGTGCCAGCAGAGGGGGCTCGGTAAACACTGAAGCTTTCTTT
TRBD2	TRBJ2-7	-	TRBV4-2	CASSQGDGSGRSTYEQYF	TGTGCCAGCAGCCAAGGGGATGGCAGCGGGAGGTCGACCTACGAGCAGTACTTC
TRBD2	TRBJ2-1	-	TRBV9	CASNPSGNNNEQFF	TGTGCCAGCAACCCTAGCGGGAACAACAATGAGCAGTTCTTC
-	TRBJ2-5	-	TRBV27	CASSFGREETQYF	TGTGCCAGCAGTTTTGGGCGGGAAGAGACCCAGTACTTC
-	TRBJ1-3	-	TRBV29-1	CSVSSEARDSGNTIYF	TGCAGCGTTTCCTCCGAGGCCAGAGACTCTGGAAACACCATATATTTT
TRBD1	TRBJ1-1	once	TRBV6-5	CASSYSGTGGTEAFF	TGTGCCAGCAGTTACTCCGGGACAGGGGGGACTGAAGCTTTCTTT
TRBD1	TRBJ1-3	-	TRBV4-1	CASSQEGRGRGNTIYF	TGCGCCAGCAGCCAAGAAGGCAGGGGGCGAGGAAACACCATATATTTT
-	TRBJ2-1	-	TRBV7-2	CASSLDNLGGYNEQFF	TGTGCCAGCAGCTTAGATAACCTCGGGGGCTACAATGAGCAGTTCTTC
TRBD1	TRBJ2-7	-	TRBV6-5	CASSPRTGNSYEQYF	TGTGCCAGCAGTCCAAGGACAGGGAACTCCTACGAGCAGTACTTC
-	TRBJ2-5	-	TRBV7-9	CASSPADWGTQYF	TGTGCCAGCAGCCCGGCGGACTGGGGAACCCAGTACTTC
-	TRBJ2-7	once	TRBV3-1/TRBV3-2	CASSQEESKQYF	TGTGCCAGCAGCCAAGAAGAGAGTAAGCAGTACTTC
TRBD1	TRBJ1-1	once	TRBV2	CASRYGTASEAFF	TGTGCCAGCAGATACGGGACAGCCAGTGAAGCTTTCTTT
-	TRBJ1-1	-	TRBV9	CASSAGNRDPEAFF	TGTGCCAGCAGCGCGGGGAACAGGGATCCTGAAGCTTTCTTT
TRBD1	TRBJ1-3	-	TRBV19	CASRWDRSSGNTIYF	TGTGCCAGTCGCTGGGACAGGAGCTCTGGAAACACCATATATTTT
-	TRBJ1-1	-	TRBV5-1	CASSLGTDTEAFF	TGCGCCAGCAGCTTGGGGACAGACACTGAAGCTTTCTTT
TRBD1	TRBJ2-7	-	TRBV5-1	CASSYKRGSKGQGRSTNEQYF	TGCGCCAGCAGCTATAAGCGGGGCTCAAAGGGACAGGGACGTTCCACAAACGAGCAGTACTTC
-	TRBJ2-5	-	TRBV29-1	CSVEGAQETQYF	TGCAGCGTTGAAGGGGCGCAAGAGACCCAGTACTTC
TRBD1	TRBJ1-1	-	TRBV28	CASSPRRTGNTEAFF	TGTGCCAGCAGTCCCCGCCGGACAGGGAACACTGAAGCTTTCTTT
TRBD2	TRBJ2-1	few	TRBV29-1	CSVLTSGDFGSEQFF	TGCAGCGTTTTAACTAGCGGGGACTTCGGGAGTGAGCAGTTCTTC
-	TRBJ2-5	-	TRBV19	CASSLTRMRKETQYF	TGTGCCAGTAGTCTAACTAGGATGCGAAAAGAGACCCAGTACTTC
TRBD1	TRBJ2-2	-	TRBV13	CASTRQGSTGELFF	TGTGCCAGCACTCGACAGGGGAGCACCGGGGAGCTGTTTTTT
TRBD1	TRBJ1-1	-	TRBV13	CASSLGLQGGRTEAFF	TGTGCCAGCAGCTTAGGCTTACAGGGGGGTAGGACTGAAGCTTTCTTT
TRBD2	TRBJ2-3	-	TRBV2	CASSVGSGRDTQYF	TGTGCCAGCAGTGTTGGTAGCGGGAGAGATACGCAGTATTTT
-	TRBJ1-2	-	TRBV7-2	CASSHDRRYGYTF	TGTGCCAGCAGCCATGACAGACGTTATGGCTACACCTTC
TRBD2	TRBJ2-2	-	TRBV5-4	CASSFDGGRAATGELFF	TGTGCCAGCAGCTTTGATGGCGGGAGAGCGGCCACCGGGGAGCTGTTTTTT
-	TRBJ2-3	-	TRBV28	CASSLLTGGTDTQYF	TGTGCCAGCAGTTTATTGACAGGCGGCACAGATACGCAGTATTTT
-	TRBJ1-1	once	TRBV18	CASSPRIEQTEAFF	TGTGCCAGCTCACCACGAATCGAACAGACTGAAGCTTTCTTT
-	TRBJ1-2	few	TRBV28	CASSSWTDYGYTF	TGTGCCAGCAGTTCTTGGACAGACTATGGCTACACCTTC
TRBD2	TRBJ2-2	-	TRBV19	CASSMGGLAAGTGELFF	TGTGCCAGTAGTATGGGGGGACTAGCGGCCGGGACCGGGGAGCTGTTTTTT
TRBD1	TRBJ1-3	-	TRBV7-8	CASSVPQGRFAGNTIYF	TGTGCCAGCAGCGTCCCACAGGGGCGCTTTGCTGGAAACACCATATATTTT
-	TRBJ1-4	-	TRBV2	CASRDSLGKLFF	TGTGCCAGCAGGGACTCTCTCGGAAAACTGTTTTTT
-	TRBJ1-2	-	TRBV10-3	CAISDLDTVLYGYTF	TGTGCCATCAGTGACCTGGACACAGTGCTCTATGGCTACACCTTC
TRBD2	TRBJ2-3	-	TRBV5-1	CASSPSGSTDTQYF	TGCGCCAGCAGCCCTAGCGGTAGCACAGATACGCAGTATTTT
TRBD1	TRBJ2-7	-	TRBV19	CASSQPPGTAIYEQYF	TGTGCCAGTTCCCAACCCCCCGGGACAGCAATCTACGAGCAGTACTTC
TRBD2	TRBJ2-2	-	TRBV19	CASTTSGNTGELFF	TGTGCCAGTACAACTAGCGGGAACACCGGGGAGCTGTTTTTT
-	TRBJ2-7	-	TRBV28	CASRSLSYEQYF	TGTGCCAGCAGATCACTAAGCTACGAGCAGTACTTC
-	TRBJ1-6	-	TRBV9	CASSAGTGSSYNSPLHF	TGTGCCAGCAGCGCCGGAACGGGAAGCTCCTATAATTCACCCCTCCACTTT
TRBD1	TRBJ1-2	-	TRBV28	CASRRGAGGFYGYTF	TGTGCCAGCAGACGGGGGGCAGGGGGCTTCTATGGCTACACCTTC
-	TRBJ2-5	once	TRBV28	CASSQGQIETQYF	TGTGCCAGCAGTCAAGGACAGATAGAGACCCAGTACTTC
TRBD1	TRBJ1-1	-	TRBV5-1	CASSLIPRQGVGAEAFF	TGCGCCAGCAGCTTGATCCCGAGACAGGGGGTAGGGGCTGAAGCTTTCTTT
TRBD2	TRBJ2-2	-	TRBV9	CASSVRLAGNTGELFF	TGTGCCAGCAGCGTACGGCTAGCGGGGAACACCGGGGAGCTGTTTTTT
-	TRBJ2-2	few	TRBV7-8	CASSLRDSAGTGELFF	TGTGCCAGCTCACTCCGGGACTCGGCGGGGACCGGGGAGCTGTTTTTT
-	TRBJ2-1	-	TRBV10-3	CAISERGNSYNEQFF	TGTGCCATCAGTGAGCGGGGGAACTCCTACAATGAGCAGTTCTTC
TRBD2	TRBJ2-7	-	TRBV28	CSGASGIHEQYF	TGTTCCGGGGCTAGCGGGATTCACGAGCAGTACTTC
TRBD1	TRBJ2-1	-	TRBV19	CASSKSGTGYNEQFF	TGTGCCAGTAGTAAGTCTGGGACAGGCTACAATGAGCAGTTCTTC
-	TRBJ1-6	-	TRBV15	CATGGPPNSPLHF	TGTGCCACCGGAGGGCCCCCCAATTCACCCCTCCACTTT
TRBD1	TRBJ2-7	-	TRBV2	CASSSTRTGRYEQYF	TGTGCCAGCAGCTCAACACGGACAGGGCGATACGAGCAGTACTTC
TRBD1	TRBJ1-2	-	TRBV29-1	CSAEGPTGFGYTF	TGCAGCGCCGAAGGGCCGACAGGGTTTGGCTACACCTTC
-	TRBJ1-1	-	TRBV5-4	CASSPTLMNTEAFF	TGTGCCAGCAGCCCCACTCTTATGAACACTGAAGCTTTCTTT
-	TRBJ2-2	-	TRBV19	CASSPRTVTRANTGELFF	TGTGCCAGTAGTCCTCGGACAGTAACACGCGCGAACACCGGGGAGCTGTTTTTT
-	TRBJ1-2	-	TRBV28	CASSLAARGGYTF	TGTGCCAGCAGTTTAGCGGCCCGCGGTGGCTACACCTTC